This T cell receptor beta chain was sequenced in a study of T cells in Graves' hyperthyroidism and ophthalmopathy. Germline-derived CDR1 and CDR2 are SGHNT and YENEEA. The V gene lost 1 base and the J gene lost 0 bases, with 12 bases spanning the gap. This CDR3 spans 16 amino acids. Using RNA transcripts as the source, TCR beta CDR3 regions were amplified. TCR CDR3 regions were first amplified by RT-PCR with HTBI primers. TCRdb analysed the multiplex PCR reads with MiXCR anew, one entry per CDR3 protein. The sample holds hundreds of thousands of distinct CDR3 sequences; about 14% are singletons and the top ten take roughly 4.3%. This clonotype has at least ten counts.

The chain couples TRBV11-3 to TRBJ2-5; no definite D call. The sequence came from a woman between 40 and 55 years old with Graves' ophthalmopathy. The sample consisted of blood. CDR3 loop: CASSLGGGRHQETQYF. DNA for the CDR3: TGTGCCAGCAGCTTAGGAGGTGGTAGGCACCAAGAGACCCAGTACTTC.